Below, 12 T cell receptor beta chains from the same sample are listed, as sequenced in a study of CD8 T cells in ankylosing spondylitis. TCRdb ran MiXCR on the 5' RACE reads and lists one entry per CDR3 protein. The top ten hold less than 0.75% of the sample, which has approximately 250,000 distinct CDR3 sequences, more than 20% seen once. Sample: blood, either unsorted or a sorted T cell fraction (not recorded which). These receptors came from a male donor with ankylosing spondylitis or in good health (not recorded which).

V usage is TRBV9 and J usage is TRBJ2-1; D unclear. Germline V gives CDR1 SGDLS, CDR2 YYNGEE. The CDR3 loop spans 12 amino acids. The V and J ends lost 0 bases and 6 bases respectively, with 4 bases between them. The DNA for the CDR3 is TGTGCCAGCAGCGTAGGAATCAATGAGCAGTTCTTC. Translating it yields CASSVGINEQFF.

The chain is built from TRBV12-3 or TRBV12-4 and TRBJ1-5; no definite D call. The ends were cut back, 3 bases at V and 0 bases at J, with 12 bases in the middle. The CDR3 has 16 amino acids. This chain's CDR3 is CASSFEGDYSNQPQHF. The CDR3 DNA is TGTGCCAGCAGTTTTGAGGGAGACTATAGCAATCAGCCCCAGCATTTT.

The J gene is TRBJ2-7, the V gene TRBV20-1; tentative D call: TRBD2 (5 bases). Germline V lookup: CDR1 DFQATT, CDR2 SNEGSKA (reference sequence). CDR3 size: 14 residues. V was pared by 4 bases and J by 7 bases, with 20 bases between. The CDR3 spells CSAKDSRGSKEQYF. For the CDR3, the DNA is TGCAGTGCTAAAGACTCCCGGGGTTCGAAAGAGCAGTACTTC.

At least ten counts were recorded for this clonotype. The chain is built from TRBV12-3 or TRBV12-4 and TRBJ2-7; the match to TRBD1 covers 10 bases. V lost 6 bases to trimming and J lost 3 bases; unmatched junction nucleotides: 5. The CDR3 loop spans 14 amino acids. This CDR3 is CASRTGQGGYEQYF. CDR3 coding DNA: TGTGCCAGCAGGACCGGACAGGGGGGCTACGAGCAGTACTTC.

The chain joins TRBV12-3 or TRBV12-4 to TRBJ2-2; D may be TRBD1 or TRBD2 (6 bases each). Trimming stripped 4 bases from V and 2 bases from J, with 17 bases between. The CDR3 spans 17 residues. The CDR3 bases are TGTGCCAGCAGTTCCCGGAGGGCAGGGGATAACACCGGGGAGCTGTTTTTT. It specifies CASSSRRAGDNTGELFF.

The chain carries TRBV5-6 and TRBJ2-3; D is unresolved. Trimming shortened V by 1 base and J by 5 bases, and 11 bases separated the two germline ends. The CDR3 extends over 14 amino acids. Germline V gene data show CDR1 as SGHDT and CDR2 as YYEEEE. The CDR3 DNA reads as TGTGCCAGCAGCTTGTTAAGTGCGCGAGATACGCAGTATTTT. It translates to CASSLLSARDTQYF.

This clonotype was seen at least ten times. V gene TRBV12-3 or TRBV12-4 combines with J gene TRBJ1-3; no reliable D call. This CDR3 has 14 amino acids. The V gene lost 0 bases and the J gene lost 1 base, with 4 bases spanning the gap. The CDR3 bases are TGTGCCAGCAGTTTAGCCCCTTCTGGAAACACCATATATTTT. This sequence encodes CASSLAPSGNTIYF.

V and J are TRBV15 and TRBJ2-5; 9 bases fit TRBD1. Trimming took 5 bases from V and 4 from J; bases not matched to a gene: 5. Per germline, CDR1 LNHNV and CDR2 YYDKDF (reference sequence). The CDR3 length is 14 residues. The CDR3 DNA reads as TGTGCCACCAGCGGGACAGGGTTCGGAGAGACCCAGTACTTC. Amino acids: CATSGTGFGETQYF.

This clonotype was seen at least ten times. The rearrangement uses TRBV20-1 and TRBJ2-5, with D possibly matching TRBD2 (6 bases). V was pared by 1 base and J by 2 bases, with 11 bases between. Germline V gives CDR1 DFQATT, CDR2 SNEGSKA (reference sequence). The CDR3 has 14 residues. The CDR3 is CSARVPGVQETQYF. The CDR3 DNA is TGCAGTGCTAGAGTTCCGGGGGTACAAGAGACCCAGTACTTC.

This clonotype was observed many times. This sequence joins TRBV10-3 and TRBJ2-7; perhaps TRBD1 as D (5 bases). The V end was cut by 2 bases, the J end by 3 bases, with 14 bases between. Germline values: CDR1 ENHRY, CDR2 SYGVKD. The CDR3 contains 15 residues. Written as DNA, the CDR3 is TGTGCCATCAGTGAGCGGGCAGGGATAGTCTACGAGCAGTACTTC. Protein sequence: CAISERAGIVYEQYF.

The chain couples TRBV20-1 to TRBJ2-3, with D tentatively TRBD1 (5 bases). The germline CDR1 and CDR2 sequences are DFQATT and SNEGSKA (reference sequence). The CDR3 has 15 residues. Trimming cost V 2 bases and J 2 bases, with 14 bases left between them. As DNA, the CDR3 is TGCAGTGCTAGACGTCTGCAGGGCGTCACAGATACGCAGTATTTT. Encoded protein: CSARRLQGVTDTQYF.

V usage is TRBV12-3 or TRBV12-4 and J usage is TRBJ2-7; D unresolved. Trimming removed 5 bases at V and 1 base at J, with 18 bases between. This CDR3 is built from 16 residues. CDR3 residues: CASSPTRRLASYEQYF. CDR3 coding DNA: TGTGCCAGCAGTCCCACCAGGAGATTGGCGTCCTACGAGCAGTACTTC.